This T cell receptor beta chain was sequenced for a study of T-cell reconstitution after alpha-beta-depleted transplantation in children. V lost 6 bases and J lost 3, with 15 bases in between. The CDR3 has 14 amino acids. It was with unique molecular identifiers that the TCRbeta library was prepared. Via MiXCR, TCRdb re-called the PCR reads, giving one row per CDR3 protein. The profile shows around 380,000 distinct CDR3 sequences, 11% of them singletons. This clonotype was obtained from a human donor who donated a stem cell graft to a child with acute myeloid leukemia. The source was PBMCs from the stem cell graft donor, collected from the stem cell graft. The chain combines TRBV12-3 or TRBV12-4 with TRBJ2-7; TRBD1 might be the D (6 bases). CDR3 loop: CASSLRTENYEQYF. CDR3 coding DNA: TGTGCCAGCAGCCTAAGGACAGAGAACTACGAGCAGTACTTC.